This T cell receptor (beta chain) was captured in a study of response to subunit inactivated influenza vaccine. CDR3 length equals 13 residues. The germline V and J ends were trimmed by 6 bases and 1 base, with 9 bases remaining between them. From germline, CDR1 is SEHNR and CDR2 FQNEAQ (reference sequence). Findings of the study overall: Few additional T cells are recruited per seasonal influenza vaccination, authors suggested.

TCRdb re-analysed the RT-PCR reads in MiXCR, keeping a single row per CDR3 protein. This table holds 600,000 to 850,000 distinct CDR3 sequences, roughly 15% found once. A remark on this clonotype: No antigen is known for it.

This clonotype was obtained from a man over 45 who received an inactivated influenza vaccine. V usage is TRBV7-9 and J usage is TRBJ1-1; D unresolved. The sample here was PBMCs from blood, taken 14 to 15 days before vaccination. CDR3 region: CASRPIENTEAFF. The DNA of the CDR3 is TGTGCCAGCAGGCCGATAGAGAACACTGAAGCTTTCTTT.